This TCR beta chain was observed in a study of immune evolution from preneoplasia to lung adenocarcinoma (dated by TCRdb to about 2021). Describing the broader study: The study profiled immune contexture across lung adenocarcinoma precursors and invasive adenocarcinoma using immune gene expression, TCR sequencing and multiplex immunofluorescence. Resected precursor lesions (AAH, AIS, MIA) and invasive adenocarcinomas were compared against paired morphologically normal lung tissue. The sample size was set by how many specimens were available, not by a prior power calculation. The immune data were combined with whole exome sequencing and methylation data from the same cohort of nodules. In total, the cohort included 50 to 65 patients with pulmonary nodules, all of whom underwent surgical resection. TCR sequencing data came from a few dozen patients. The study reported that around 100 samples were used for TCR sequencing. POLYSOLVER was used to infer Class I HLA alleles from exome data, and LOHHLA was used to detect allele-specific HLA loss. General findings and caveats noted by the study authors: The findings rested on association rather than direct causation, and larger cohorts with long-term follow-up and longitudinal biopsies were considered necessary. The highest top T cell clone frequencies were observed in normal lung, and a progressive decrease in top T cell clone frequencies appeared to occur from AAH through AIS, MIA and invasive adenocarcinoma. Because all patients came from Japan and China, whether the findings apply to Western populations was uncertain. Clonality was highest in normal lung, while later-stage lesions appeared to show lower clonality but higher T cell density and diversity.

On this clone itself: Its antigen is still unknown. Base qualities were left out, and no much larger clone turns up one base away.

The immunoSEQ hsTCRbeta Kit was used to sequence TCR beta CDR3 regions from DNA. The original methods were these. TCR sequencing data were analysed with the ImmunoSEQ Analyzer. T cell clonality was defined as 1 minus Pielou's evenness, as computed on productive rearrangements. T cell diversity was measured with the inverse Simpson index on productive templates. T cell density was defined as TCR beta template counts normalized to usable DNA, with usable DNA estimated by amplifying and sequencing housekeeping genes. TCR metrics were compared across histologic stages using two-sided Kruskal-Wallis tests. TCRdb stores this immuneACCESS table with in-frame sequences only. Part of the clones is absent; in the studies checked, under half of the shortfall reflects unresolved V genes, and no reason is known for the rest. V and J calls and clone size are given by that table; D and trimming were obtained from the DNA. The sample table records 3,100 or so clones; 80% of these occur just once. Jointly, the top ten make up 3.4% of the sample.

Resection was performed on patients in Japan or China between the mid-2010s and the late 2010s. Two lung cancer pathologists independently confirmed the histologic diagnosis of each case on H&E slides. DNA was isolated from FFPE tissue using the AllPrep DNA/RNA FFPE Kit. The germline V gene (reference sequence) supplies CDR1 MNHEY and CDR2 SMNVEV. At the junction V is shortened by 4 bases and J by 0 bases, with 7 bases in between. The CDR3 holds 13 amino acids from the cysteine to the phenylalanine. Only the CDR3 DNA is retained, 39 bases long and in frame from the first base. The receptor chain draws on TRBV27 and TRBJ2-7, with an unclear D gene assignment. The source material was FFPE adjacent normal lung tissue. This TCR was sampled from a donor older than 65 with lung adenocarcinoma. CDR3 reads: CASSSHLSYEQYF. The bases are TGTGCCAGCAGTTCGCACCTCTCCTACGAGCAGTACTTC.